This T cell receptor (beta chain) was captured in a study of T cells after yellow fever vaccination. Study-wide context: Researchers used SMART-Seq v4 Ultra Low Input to prepare fractions that had low cell numbers.

The CDR3 contains 13 residues. The V and J ends lost 7 bases and 6 bases respectively, with 15 bases between them. TCRdb fed the 5' RACE reads into MiXCR, producing one record per CDR3 protein. The sample yields about 130,000 distinct CDR3 sequences, roughly 6.7% seen once. This clonotype occurred many times. Its matching antigen is unknown. Findings of the study overall: Relatively few clonotypes were ones that appeared in both CD4 and CD8 compartments. Primary-vaccination clones mostly resurfaced post-booster (less than 98% CD4, roughly 90% CD8).

The source material was CD4+ T cells sorted from PBMCs, sampled 10 days after the yellow fever booster vaccination. The V and J genes are TRBV12-3 or TRBV12-4 and TRBJ1-1, with D possibly matching TRBD1 (5 bases). This sequence was found in a young man who received the YFV17D yellow fever vaccine. The CDR3 nucleotides read TGTGCCAGCAATCGGGGCCAGACTTCTGAAGCTTTCTTT. This encodes CASNRGQTSEAFF.